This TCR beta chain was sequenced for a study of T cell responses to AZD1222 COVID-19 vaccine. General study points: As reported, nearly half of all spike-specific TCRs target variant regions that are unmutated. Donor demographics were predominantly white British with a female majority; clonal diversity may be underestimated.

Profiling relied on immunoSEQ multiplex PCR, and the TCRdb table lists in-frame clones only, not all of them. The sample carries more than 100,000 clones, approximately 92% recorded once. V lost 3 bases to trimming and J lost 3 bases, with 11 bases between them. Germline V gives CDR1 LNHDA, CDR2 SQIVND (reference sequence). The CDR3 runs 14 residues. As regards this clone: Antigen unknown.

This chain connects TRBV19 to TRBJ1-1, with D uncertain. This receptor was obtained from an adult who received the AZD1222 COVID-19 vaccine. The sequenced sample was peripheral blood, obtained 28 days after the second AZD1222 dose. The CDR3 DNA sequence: TGTGCCAGTAGTATTTTGGACTCGCACACTGAAGCTTTCTTT. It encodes CASSILDSHTEAFF.